This T cell receptor (beta chain) came from a study of blood T cell repertoires in COVID-19. Turning to the study itself: Specimens from acute and convalescent COVID-19 originated in the United States, Italy and Spain.

Using immunoSEQ multiplex PCR, the repertoire was profiled, and TCRdb retains in-frame clones only, with some absent. The sample has around 300,000 clones, 80% to 90% seen once; the top ten hold 3%. From germline, CDR1 is SGHAT and CDR2 FQNNGV. V dropped 1 base and J dropped 3; count of bases not matched to a gene: 10. This CDR3 is built from 18 residues. The sequenced sample consisted of peripheral blood. The chain couples TRBV11-2 to TRBJ2-2; 8 nucleotides line up with TRBD1. The sequence came from a man aged 25-45 years with active or convalescent COVID-19. The CDR3 DNA sequence: TGTGCCAGCAGCTTAGTGGGACAGGAGCCTTCATACACCGGGGAGCTGTTTTTT. Amino acid sequence: CASSLVGQEPSYTGELFF.